Presented here are 14 T cell receptor beta chains from one specimen sequenced in a study of T-cell memory formation after mild COVID-19. TCRdb processed the 5' RACE reads anew with MiXCR; each CDR3 protein has one entry. The sample has about 350,000 distinct CDR3 sequences; roughly an eighth are singletons. Source material: PBMCs or a T cell subset sorted from them (not recorded which). These receptors were obtained from a man between 18 and 35 years old who had mild COVID-19 (a few samples of this study predate the infection). Cell type and time point are not known.

The J gene is TRBJ2-2, the V gene TRBV14; 10 bases map to TRBD1. The CDR3 covers 16 residues. Germline CDR1 SGHDN, CDR2 FVKESK. Trimming removed 4 bases from V and 1 base from J; junction bases left unmatched: 3. The chain's CDR3 is CASSRWTGGNTGELFF. The CDR3 DNA reads TGTGCCAGCAGCCGTTGGACAGGGGGGAACACCGGGGAGCTGTTTTTT.

V and J are TRBV7-6 and TRBJ2-1; TRBD2 matches 7 bases. This CDR3 spans 14 amino acids. V shed 2 bases and J 4 bases; nucleotides not matched to a gene: 2. Germline V CDR1 and CDR2: SGHVS, FNYEAQ. The CDR3 DNA reads TGTGCCAGCAGCTTACTAGCGGCGTACAATGAGCAGTTCTTC. Translation: CASSLLAAYNEQFF.

This clonotype was picked up a small number of times. This chain's CDR3 is CASSLSFLGAETQYF. As DNA, the CDR3 is TGTGCCAGCAGCTTAAGTTTTTTGGGGGCTGAGACCCAGTACTTC. The J gene is TRBJ2-5, the V gene TRBV11-2, with D maybe TRBD1 (6 bases). CDR1 SGHAT and CDR2 FQNNGV come from the germline V gene. Trimming removed 2 bases from V and 5 bases from J, with 15 bases in between. The CDR3 loop spans 15 amino acids.

The chain recombines TRBV28 with TRBJ2-1, with 7 bases that match TRBD2. CDR1 is MDHEN, CDR2 SYDVKM, per germline. V lost 6 bases and J lost 0; bases outside the gene matches: 11. The CDR3 runs 17 residues. CDR3 sequence: CASSPAGPLSSYNEQFF. CDR3 nucleotides: TGTGCCAGCAGCCCAGCGGGGCCCCTAAGCTCCTACAATGAGCAGTTCTTC.

V and J are TRBV5-1 and TRBJ1-6, with TRBD1 matching over 11 bases. Germline values: CDR1 SGHRS, CDR2 YFSETQ. V lost 0 bases, J lost 8 bases, and 1 base stayed unmatched. There are 15 residues in the CDR3. CDR3 sequence reads: CASSLGDRGYSPLHF. The CDR3 nucleotides are TGCGCCAGCAGCTTGGGGGACAGGGGGTATTCACCCCTCCACTTT.

This chain connects TRBV6-6 to TRBJ2-1; 10 nucleotides align to TRBD2. The CDR3 runs 15 residues. The V gene's germline CDR1 is MNHNY and CDR2 SVGAGI (reference sequence). The V and J ends lost 5 bases and 4 bases, in that order; junction bases with no gene match: 5. CDR3 sequence: CASSNQRGGYNEQFF. DNA of the CDR3: TGTGCCAGCAGTAACCAGCGGGGGGGTTACAATGAGCAGTTCTTC.

The gene calls are TRBV5-1 and TRBJ2-1; possible D gene TRBD2, 5 bases. V was pared by 2 bases and J by 1 base, with 10 bases between. Germline lookup yields CDR1 SGHRS and CDR2 YFSETQ. The CDR3 runs to 15 residues. The CDR3 nucleotides read TGCGCCAGCAGCTTAAACGGGGTGTCCTACAATGAGCAGTTCTTC. Protein product: CASSLNGVSYNEQFF.

This clonotype came up a few times. The chain joins TRBV4-3 to TRBJ2-2, with 14 bases that match TRBD2. The CDR3 runs 16 residues. The germline V gene has CDR1 LGHNA and CDR2 YSLEER. The V segment lost 4 bases and the J segment 6 bases; nucleotides outside the gene matches: 4. The CDR3 DNA follows: TGCGCCAGCAGCCCGGGACTAGCGGGGGAGGCCGGGGAGCTGTTTTTT. Amino acid sequence: CASSPGLAGEAGELFF.

This clonotype is a singleton in its sample. One junction end does not reproduce the germline sequence, and a read error may be involved. The chain is built from TRBV6-5 and TRBJ1-3; possible D gene TRBD1, 5 bases. The germline V gene has CDR1 MNHEY and CDR2 SVGAGI. CDR3 length: 15 amino acids. The CDR3 is CASSYDSSPGNTISF. The CDR3 nucleotides are TGTGCCAGCAGTTACGACAGTTCACCTGGAAACACCATATCTTTT.

V gene TRBV20-1 combines with J gene TRBJ1-1, with 7 bases lining up with TRBD1. Germline CDR1 reads DFQATT; CDR2 reads SNEGSKA (reference sequence). The CDR3 runs 12 residues. The V segment lost 8 bases and the J segment 2 bases; nucleotides outside the gene matches: 5. The CDR3 DNA follows: TGCAGTCCGAGGACAGGCAACACTGAAGCTTTCTTT. The encoded protein is CSPRTGNTEAFF.

This clonotype was found a few times. This rearrangement joins TRBV4-3 to TRBJ2-3, with 7 bases matching TRBD2. V was clipped by 0 bases and J by 2 bases; unmatched bases: 8. The CDR3 loop spans 17 amino acids. Looked up from germline, CDR1 is LGHNA and CDR2 is YSLEER. The CDR3 is CASSQESGGGITDTQYF. The CDR3 DNA reads as TGCGCCAGCAGCCAAGAATCCGGCGGGGGAATCACAGATACGCAGTATTTT.

The table lists this clonotype with many counts. The chain employs TRBV15 and TRBJ2-7, with D unresolved. The CDR3 runs 15 residues. The germline CDR1 and CDR2 sequences are LNHNV and YYDKDF (reference sequence). V was pared by 4 bases and J by 3 bases, with 16 bases between. The CDR3 spells CATSIIAVPLYEQYF. CDR3 bases: TGTGCCACCAGCATCATCGCGGTCCCTCTCTACGAGCAGTACTTC.

The genes are TRBV20-1 and TRBJ1-2; D might be TRBD1 (5 bases). The CDR3 runs to 12 residues. Trimming took 4 bases from V and 2 from J, leaving 8 bases between them. CDR1 and CDR2 (germline): DFQATT, SNEGSKA (reference sequence). CDR3: CSAMEGNYGYTF. DNA for the CDR3: TGCAGTGCTATGGAGGGGAACTATGGCTACACCTTC.

The gene calls are TRBV15 and TRBJ2-3; D remains unclear. V gave up 4 bases and J gave up 0 bases, with 11 bases separating them. The CDR3 consists of 15 residues. Germline lookup yields CDR1 LNHNV and CDR2 YYDKDF (reference sequence). The CDR3 coding sequence is TGTGCCACCAGCACCCTATTTCCTAGCACAGATACGCAGTATTTT. Protein sequence: CATSTLFPSTDTQYF.